The TCR beta chain under discussion was sequenced for a study of cytomegalovirus exposure and HLA in healthy donors. Study-wide findings and caveats: Among the CMV-associated chains, a few were confirmed in vitro as specific for CMV antigens. Indistinguishability led to the exclusion of some V segments, TRBV6-2 and TRBV6-3 included. TCR beta chains numbering some 160 were designated cytomegalovirus-associated.

A remark on this clone: Its antigen is currently unknown.

V was trimmed by 4 bases and J by 7 bases, leaving 10 bases between them. From germline, CDR1 is MNHEY and CDR2 SMNVEV (reference sequence). This CDR3 is built from 12 residues. The PCR made use of 60 Vbeta and 13 Jbeta primers. Repertoires were generated with immunoSEQ multiplex PCR, while TCRdb's copy carries only in-frame clones and drops some. The sample yields approximately 100,000 clones, roughly three quarters seen once. The receptor's source is a woman in her forties in good health and CMV-seropositive. Specimen: PBMCs. The rearrangement links TRBV27 to TRBJ1-2, with a weak D call TRBD1 (6 bases). This CDR3 reads CASSYEGGGYTF. The CDR3 DNA sequence: TGTGCCAGCAGTTACGAAGGGGGTGGCTACACCTTC.